The rows below give T cell receptor beta chains drawn from one sample of a study of response to subunit inactivated influenza vaccine. TCRdb reprocessed the RT-PCR reads via MiXCR and lists one record per CDR3 protein. The sample holds a few hundred thousand distinct CDR3 sequences, 20% to 25% seen once. The specimen comprised PBMCs from blood, sampled approximately 22 months after vaccination. These receptors were obtained from a man aged 50 to 69 who received an inactivated influenza vaccine. The conserved cysteine and the conserved F or W are not part of the CDR3 here.

V	J	length	CDR3
TRBV5-1	TRBJ1-2	12	ASSLIREADGYT
TRBV7-9	TRBJ1-3	15	ASSLPGLAPSGNTIY
TRBV10-2	TRBJ1-5	14	ASSDVVYPVSQPQH
TRBV4-2	TRBJ2-5	14	ASSQAGMGGGETQY
TRBV19	TRBJ1-1	10	ASSQRTGGAF
TRBV7-2	TRBJ1-6	14	ASSLKGQGNNSPLH
TRBV15	TRBJ1-2	9	ATSREGRRT
TRBV2	TRBJ2-2	12	ASSPGTNTGELF
TRBV15	TRBJ2-3	14	ATSTGLAGGGDTQY
TRBV10-3	TRBJ1-3	13	AISRDGSSGNTIY
TRBV5-1	TRBJ2-3	13	ASSLAGGPGDTQY
TRBV4-3	TRBJ2-7	12	ASSQDSRIGEQY
TRBV9	TRBJ2-5	14	ASSRLAGALGETQY
TRBV6-2/TRBV6-3	TRBJ2-2	13	ASRETGWSTGELF
TRBV7-8	TRBJ2-2	11	ASSSGLSGELF
TRBV6-2/TRBV6-3	TRBJ2-3	14	ASSYSGSSSTDTQY
TRBV10-3	TRBJ1-2	10	AIREETGGST
TRBV27	TRBJ2-3	13	ASSSPRASTDTQY
TRBV28	TRBJ1-6	13	ASRNWGTVNSPLH
TRBV14	TRBJ1-1	12	ASSQVPANTEAF
TRBV11-2	TRBJ2-5	11	ASSLALTETQY